Following are 12 T cell receptor beta chains from one sample sequenced in a study of OX40 agonist ivuxolimab in advanced cancers. The protocol was immunoSEQ multiplex PCR, while the TCRdb copy is restricted to in-frame clones and leaves out a portion. This sample has approximately 14,000 clones, with roughly 80% found just once. The sequencing used CD4+ or CD8+ T cells sorted from blood, collected in a trial of the OX40 agonist ivuxolimab. The receptor set was obtained from an adult with an advanced solid tumor such as melanoma, head and neck, liver or kidney cancer.

The genes are TRBV2 and TRBJ2-7; tentatively, D is TRBD1 (5 bases). CDR3 length: 15 amino acids. Germline CDR1 SNHLY, CDR2 FYNNEI. V was clipped by 7 bases and J by 7 bases, with 23 bases between them. Here the CDR3 reads CASTPGQVAPGEQYF. The DNA of the CDR3 is TGTGCCAGCACCCCAGGGCAGGTAGCCCCAGGAGAGCAGTACTTC.

Only a few counts were recorded for this clone. The chain links TRBV13 to TRBJ2-1, with D tentatively TRBD1 or TRBD2 (5 bases each). The CDR3 runs 16 residues. V dropped 4 bases and J dropped 3 bases, with 16 bases sitting between them. Per germline, CDR1 PRHDT and CDR2 FYEKMQ (reference sequence). The CDR3 nucleotides are TGTGCCAGCAGCTCACGAGGGGCAGGGATCTACAATGAGCAGTTCTTC. It translates to CASSSRGAGIYNEQFF.

The chain couples TRBV11-2 to TRBJ2-1, with D perhaps given as TRBD1 or TRBD2 (5 bases each). This CDR3 spans 14 amino acids. Germline CDR1 and CDR2: SGHAT and FQNNGV. Trimming took off 5 bases at V and 7 bases at J, with 15 bases between the two ends. Here the CDR3 reads CASSPHEGRNEQFF. The CDR3 nucleotides read TGTGCCAGCAGCCCGCATGAGGGGCGGAATGAGCAGTTCTTC.

The V gene is TRBV4-1, the J gene TRBJ2-1, with 8 bases that match TRBD2. The CDR3 is 17 amino acids. V lost 1 base, J lost 4 bases, and 9 bases stayed unmatched. The germline V gene encodes CDR1 MGHRA and CDR2 YSYEKL. CDR3 nucleotides: TGCGCCAGCAGCCAAGCTACTCTAGCGGGTCCTTACAATGAGCAGTTCTTC. As protein: CASSQATLAGPYNEQFF.

CDR3 protein: CASSPLSGGSWNEQFF. The DNA for the CDR3 is TGTGCCAGCAGCCCCCTCTCGGGCGGGAGTTGGAATGAGCAGTTCTTC. The rearrangement joins TRBV5-4 to TRBJ2-1, with 7 bases that match TRBD2. The J segment lost 7 bases and the V segment lost 4 bases, leaving 14 bases of the junction unmatched. This CDR3 region has 16 residues. CDR1 is SGHNT, CDR2 YYREEE, per germline (reference sequence). Full variable domain (remainder filled in from reference TRBV5-4 and TRBJ2-1): ETGVTQSPTHLIKTRGQQVTLRCSSQSGHNTVSWYQQALGQGPQFIFQYYREEENGRGNFPPRFSGLQFPNYSSELNVNALELDDSALYLCASSPLSGGSWNEQFFGPGTRLTVL.

This clone appeared a few times. The CDR3 sequence is CASSLGGWNTIYF. DNA of the CDR3: TGTGCCAGCAGCTTGGGGGGGTGGAACACCATATATTTT. The chain recombines TRBV11-2 with TRBJ1-3; a possible D gene is TRBD1 (5 bases). The CDR3 runs to 13 residues. Germline V gives CDR1 SGHAT, CDR2 FQNNGV. The V end was cut by 3 bases, the J end by 7 bases, with 10 bases between. Variable domain in full (rest from reference TRBV11-2 and TRBJ1-3): EAGVAQSPRYKIIEKRQSVAFWCNPISGHATLYWYQQILGQGPKLLIQFQNNGVVDDSQLPKDRFSAERLKGVDSTLKIQPAKLEDSAVYLCASSLGGWNTIYFGEGSWLTVV.

This chain joins TRBV21-1 and TRBJ1-1. TRBV21-1 is an annotated pseudogene. This CDR3 is built from 16 residues. Here the CDR3 reads CASSRTSGAGGTEAFF. The CDR3 bases are TGTGCCAGCAGCCGCACGTCGGGGGCTGGAGGGACTGAAGCTTTCTTT.

This clone has more than one count but fewer than ten. V usage is TRBV30 and J usage is TRBJ2-2; D may be TRBD2 (6 bases). The CDR3 runs to 14 residues. The germline CDR1 and CDR2 sequences are GTSNPN and SVGIG (reference sequence). V lost 0 bases and J lost 2, with 7 bases in between. The CDR3: CAWSVGLNTGELFF. In nucleotides, the CDR3 is TGTGCCTGGAGTGTGGGACTCAACACCGGGGAGCTGTTTTTT.

DNA for the CDR3: TGTGCCAGCAGTTTATACGGGGGGTGGACAGATACGCAGTATTTT. Its translation: CASSLYGGWTDTQYF. This chain links TRBV6-1 with TRBJ2-3, with 7 bases fitting TRBD2. Germline CDR1 reads MNHNS; CDR2 reads SASEGT. The CDR3 covers 15 residues. J was trimmed by 3 bases and V by 5 bases; bases with no gene match: 8.

The chain employs TRBV9 and TRBJ2-5; the D gene is possibly TRBD2 (6 bases). The CDR3 runs 15 residues. Trimming cost V 0 bases and J 5 bases, with 14 bases left between them. Germline lookup yields CDR1 SGDLS and CDR2 YYNGEE. CDR3 DNA: TGTGCCAGCAGCGTAGGGGAGGTCCAAAGGGAGACCCAGTACTTC. It specifies CASSVGEVQRETQYF.

The rearrangement links TRBV11-2 to TRBJ2-2; D uncertain. The V gene lost 0 bases and the J gene lost 0 bases, with 11 bases spanning the gap. This CDR3 has 17 amino acids. The V gene's germline CDR1 is SGHAT and CDR2 FQNNGV. This chain's CDR3 is CASSLDSLATNTGELFF. As DNA, the CDR3 is TGTGCCAGCAGCTTAGATTCTCTTGCGACGAACACCGGGGAGCTGTTTTTT.

V gene TRBV11-2 combines with J gene TRBJ2-7, with D perhaps TRBD1 (5 bases). This CDR3 is built from 12 residues. CDR1 is SGHAT, CDR2 FQNNGV, per germline. Between the trimmed V and J ends, which lost 3 bases and 3 bases, there was a span of 6 bases. The chain's CDR3 is CASSLTDYEQYF. Here the CDR3 DNA reads TGTGCCAGCAGCTTGACAGACTACGAGCAGTACTTC.